This T cell receptor beta chain was sequenced in a study of T-cell reconstitution after alpha-beta-depleted transplantation in children (dated by TCRdb to the mid-2010s). Notes on the research overall: T-cell immune reconstitution after TCRalphabeta/CD19-depleted allogeneic hematopoietic cell transplantation in children was quantitatively tracked in the study by means of TCR repertoire profiling.

Trimmed from V: 1 base; trimmed from J: 4 bases; junction bases lacking a gene match: 7. In the germline V gene, CDR1 corresponds to MGHDK and CDR2 to SYGVNS. The CDR3 runs 17 residues from the cysteine to the phenylalanine. Just the 51-base CDR3 DNA is kept, in frame starting at base 1. The library was made by PCR. These reads were obtained on an Illumina HiSeq 2500. To normalize quantification of the TCRbeta repertoire, the TCR libraries were built with molecular barcoding that relied on unique molecular identifiers. TCRdb reprocessed the public reads (quality trimming at Q25 with fastp, clone calling with MiXCR) and kept in-frame beta chains. Rows matching on CDR3 protein sequence are summarized as one entry with the most common DNA and genes. The sample includes approximately 350,000 distinct CDR3 sequences, with approximately 10% observed a single time. 2% to 3% of the sample is taken by the ten largest.

In the case of this clonotype: What antigen it recognizes has not been identified. The record has no base qualities; no much larger clone is one base away.

The TCR sequence derives from a human donor who donated a stem cell graft to a child with acute lymphoblastic leukemia. This specimen consisted of PBMCs from the stem cell graft donor, obtained from the stem cell graft. The chain was built from TRBV25-1 and TRBJ2-5, and TRBD2 matches 12 of the central bases. The sequenced DNA is TGTGCCAGCAGTGAATTCACGCCGGGACTAGCGGGAGAGACCCAGTACTTC. The encoded protein is CASSEFTPGLAGETQYF.